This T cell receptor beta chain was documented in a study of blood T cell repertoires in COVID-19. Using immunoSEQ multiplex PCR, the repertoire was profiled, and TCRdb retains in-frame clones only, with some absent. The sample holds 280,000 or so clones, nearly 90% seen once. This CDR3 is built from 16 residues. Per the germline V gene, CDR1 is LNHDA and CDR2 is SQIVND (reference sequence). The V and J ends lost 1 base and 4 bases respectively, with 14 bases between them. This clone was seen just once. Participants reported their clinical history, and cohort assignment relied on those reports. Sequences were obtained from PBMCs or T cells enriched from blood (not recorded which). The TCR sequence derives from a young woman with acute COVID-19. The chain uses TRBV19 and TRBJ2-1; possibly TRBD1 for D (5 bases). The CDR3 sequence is CASSIVGDSSYNEQFF. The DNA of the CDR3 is TGTGCCAGTAGTATAGTAGGAGACAGTTCATACAATGAGCAGTTCTTC.